A selection of T cell receptor beta chains follows, all from one sample in a study of T-cell reconstitution after alpha-beta-depleted transplantation in children. Each CDR3 protein gets one entry after TCRdb re-called the PCR reads with MiXCR. Among approximately 500,000 distinct CDR3 sequences listed, roughly 30% were seen once. The source material was PBMCs, sampled before TCRalphabeta/CD19-depleted stem cell transplant. These receptors originate from a boy younger than two with Wiskott-Aldrich syndrome, due to receive a stem cell transplant. The CDR3 runs from the conserved cysteine through the conserved F or W. The D gene is left open where the match is weak. Only some rows state a clone size, as once, few, many or a class for expanded clones.

v_call	d_call	j_call	clone_size	cdr3_nt	cdr3_aa
TRBV11-2	.	TRBJ2-4	.	TGTGCCAGCAGCTTGTCCGGGGGCAAAAACATTCAGTACTTC	CASSLSGGKNIQYF
TRBV5-6	TRBD2	TRBJ2-3	few	TGTGCCAGCAGCTTGGGAACTAGCGGGAGGGCCCTCACAGATACGCAGTATTTT	CASSLGTSGRALTDTQYF
TRBV9	TRBD1	TRBJ2-3	once	TGTGCCAGCAGCGTGTACAGGGGAGATACGCAGTATTTT	CASSVYRGDTQYF
TRBV5-1	.	TRBJ2-1	few	TGCGCCAGCTGGGGGCTGGGGCCCAATGAGCAGTTCTTC	CASWGLGPNEQFF
TRBV10-2	.	TRBJ2-7	.	TGCGCCAGCAGGAGAACAGTCTCCGTCGGGTCCTACGAGCAGTACTTC	CASRRTVSVGSYEQYF
TRBV20-1	.	TRBJ1-5	few	TGCAGTGCGTTTGGCGGGGGGAGGCAGCCCCAGCATTTT	CSAFGGGRQPQHF
TRBV6-1	TRBD1	TRBJ2-6	.	TGTGCCAGCAAGAAACGAATCGACAGGGCCGGGGCCAACGTCCTGACTTTC	CASKKRIDRAGANVLTF
TRBV27	TRBD1	TRBJ1-3	few	TGTGCCAGCAGGGGACAGGGTATATCTGGAAACACCATATATTTT	CASRGQGISGNTIYF
TRBV20-1	.	TRBJ2-7	.	TGCAGTGCTAGATCAGAGGGCACTAGTAGTGAGCAGTACTTC	CSARSEGTSSEQYF
TRBV7-2	TRBD1	TRBJ2-3	.	TGTGCCAGCAGGTTCACACAGACAGGGGAAGATACGCAGTATTTT	CASRFTQTGEDTQYF
TRBV12-3/TRBV12-4	TRBD2	TRBJ2-7	few	TGTGCCAGCAGTTCCGGACTAGCCCTTTTGGTGGAGCAGTACTTC	CASSSGLALLVEQYF
TRBV12-3/TRBV12-4	TRBD2	TRBJ2-7	few	TGTGCCAGCAGCGCTACTAGCGGGAGGGCCTCATACGAGCAGTACTTC	CASSATSGRASYEQYF
TRBV7-9	TRBD1	TRBJ1-1	.	TGTGCCAGCAGCTGGTGGGGACAGCTGAACACTGAAGCTTTCTTT	CASSWWGQLNTEAFF
TRBV4-1	TRBD1	TRBJ2-7	few	TGCGCCAGCAGCCAAGATGGGACAGTTAGGGCCTACGAGCAGTACTTC	CASSQDGTVRAYEQYF
TRBV27	TRBD2	TRBJ2-3	few	TGTGCCAGCAGTTCGACTAGCGGTTCTTTCGCGCAGTATTTT	CASSSTSGSFAQYF
TRBV7-2	.	TRBJ2-7	few	TGTGCCAGCAGCCCCGATACGGGCTACGAGCAGTACTTC	CASSPDTGYEQYF
TRBV6-1	.	TRBJ1-5	few	TGTGCCAGCAGTGCGACCCTTGGAGGAAATCAGCCCCAGCATTTT	CASSATLGGNQPQHF
TRBV9	.	TRBJ2-7	.	TGTGCCAGCAGCCTCAACTATTTCCGGGACACGGACATGTACGAGCAGTACTTC	CASSLNYFRDTDMYEQYF
TRBV6-1	.	TRBJ1-2	.	TGTGCCAGCCTGCGGGGTGGCTTTGCTGGCTACACCTTC	CASLRGGFAGYTF
TRBV19	TRBD1	TRBJ1-1	.	TGTGCCAGTAGATTCGGACAGGGGAGGAACACTGAAGCTTTCTTT	CASRFGQGRNTEAFF
TRBV5-1	.	TRBJ2-1	few	TGCGCCAGCAGCTTAAAATCAGGACCCCCTTACAATGAGCAGTTCTTC	CASSLKSGPPYNEQFF
TRBV14	TRBD2	TRBJ2-1	.	TGTGCCAGCAGCGCCGGGACAGGCCTGGCTAGCGGGAGGATCAATGAGCAGTTCTTC	CASSAGTGLASGRINEQFF
TRBV3-1	.	TRBJ2-7	.	TGTGCCAGCAGCCAAGGCTCTCTAGCGCCTAGGGGAAACGAGCAGTACTTC	CASSQGSLAPRGNEQYF
TRBV2	TRBD1	TRBJ2-5	.	TGTGCCAGCACGATAGGACAGGGGGTGGAGACCCAGTACTTC	CASTIGQGVETQYF
TRBV7-6	.	TRBJ1-3	few	TGTGCCAGCAGCTTATGGTCTGGCAGCCCGATTGACACCATATATTTT	CASSLWSGSPIDTIYF
TRBV7-2	.	TRBJ1-2	.	TGTGCCAGCAGCTTAGCGGCGGTCAGGGGTAACTATGGCTACACCTTC	CASSLAAVRGNYGYTF
TRBV7-9	.	TRBJ1-1	.	TGTGCCAGCAGCTTAGGTGAGGTCCGGAACACTGAAGCTTTCTTT	CASSLGEVRNTEAFF
TRBV3-1	.	TRBJ2-7	few	TGTGCCAGCAGCCCTGAACAACTCCGCTACGAGCAGTACTTC	CASSPEQLRYEQYF
TRBV5-6	.	TRBJ2-1	.	TGTGCCAGCAGCTTTTGGCCCCCCGATGAGCAGTTCTTC	CASSFWPPDEQFF
TRBV3-1	TRBD2	TRBJ2-1	.	TGTGCCAGCAGCCCATACAGGGCTGATAGCGGGATGTCCTACAATGAGCAGTTCTTC	CASSPYRADSGMSYNEQFF
TRBV5-1	TRBD2	TRBJ2-5	few	TGCGCCAGCAGCTTGGCAGCGGGAGATGGGACCCAGTACTTC	CASSLAAGDGTQYF
TRBV7-2	TRBD2	TRBJ2-2	.	TGTGCCAGCAGCCAATACCTAGCGGGGTACACCGGGGAGCTGTTTTTT	CASSQYLAGYTGELFF
TRBV20-1	.	TRBJ1-5	.	TGCAGTGCTCAATATGGTTATAGCAATCAGCCCCAGCATTTT	CSAQYGYSNQPQHF
TRBV29-1	TRBD2	TRBJ2-1	.	TGCAGCGTTGGAGGACTAGCGGGCAATGAGCAGTTCTTC	CSVGGLAGNEQFF
TRBV5-1	TRBD1	TRBJ2-7	.	TGCGCCAGCAGCCCACCGGGACAGGGAAATGAAGAGCAGTACTTC	CASSPPGQGNEEQYF
TRBV28	.	TRBJ2-7	.	TGTGCCAGCAGTCGCCCGGTAGGGAATACCTACGAGCAGTACTTC	CASSRPVGNTYEQYF
TRBV5-1	.	TRBJ2-5	.	TGCGCCAGCAGCTTGGAGTTAGAGACCCAGTACTTC	CASSLELETQYF
TRBV11-3	.	TRBJ2-1	.	TGTGCCAGCAGCTTAACCCCTAGTGGAGCCAATGAGCAGTTCTTC	CASSLTPSGANEQFF
TRBV5-1	TRBD1	TRBJ1-1	.	TGCGCCAGCAGCCCAGCAAGGACAGGGGGCACTGAAGCTTTCTTT	CASSPARTGGTEAFF
TRBV5-1	TRBD2	TRBJ2-7	many	TGCGCCAGCAGCTTGGGACTAGCGGGAACCTACGAGCAGTACTTC	CASSLGLAGTYEQYF